This TCR beta chain was sequenced during a study of blood T cell repertoires in COVID-19. The repertoire was sequenced with immunoSEQ multiplex PCR; TCRdb's copy has only in-frame clones and lacks some. This repertoire shows approximately 190,000 clones, over 70% found once; its top ten account for 17%. CDR3 size: 15 residues. V was trimmed by 0 bases and J by 7 bases, leaving 12 bases between them. The sample comprised peripheral blood. The receptor comes from a man between 60 and 75 years old with active or convalescent COVID-19. The chain recombines TRBV6-7 with TRBJ1-4, with D possibly being TRBD1 (5 bases). TRBV6-7 is an open reading frame whose function is uncertain. Written as DNA, the CDR3 is TGTGCCAGCAGTTACTCGATTCGGGGGATTGAAAAACTGTTTTTT. Its protein product is CASSYSIRGIEKLFF.